Given below is one T cell receptor beta chain in context. This sample is part of a study of cytomegalovirus exposure and HLA in healthy donors. CDR1 is SGHRS, CDR2 YFSETQ, per germline. The V and J ends lost 4 bases and 0 bases, in that order; junction bases with no gene match: 11. The CDR3 length is 19 residues. In the PCR, 60 Vbeta and 13 Jbeta primers were used. The repertoire was sequenced with immunoSEQ multiplex PCR; TCRdb's copy has only in-frame clones and lacks some. The sample has 160,000 or so clones; approximately 86% are singletons. The source material was PBMCs. The V gene is TRBV5-1, the J gene TRBJ2-1; 12 bases map to TRBD2. The TCR comes from a young woman in good health and CMV-seronegative. CDR3 sequence (DNA): TGCGCCAGCAGCCGCTTACTAGCGGGGGGCGTGGGCTCCTACAATGAGCAGTTCTTC. It is translated as CASSRLLAGGVGSYNEQFF.